A selection of T cell receptor beta chains follows, all from one sample in a study of T-cell reconstitution after alpha-beta-depleted transplantation in children. Each CDR3 protein gets one entry after TCRdb re-called the PCR reads with MiXCR. Altogether a few hundred thousand distinct CDR3 sequences are present, about a quarter being singletons, with the ten largest covering 11%. Sequences were derived from PBMCs, mostly from graft donor cells, sampled 180 days after TCRalphabeta/CD19-depleted stem cell transplant. Receptors originate from a male patient younger than 18 who had a stem cell transplant for acute lymphoblastic leukemia, so the T cells may come from the graft donor. Both conserved end residues are part of each CDR3. A D gene is named only where the DNA matches it firmly. Rows give clone size only sometimes, using once, few, many, or a class for an expanded clone.

D: TRBD2; V: TRBV5-1; J: TRBJ2-5; size: .; DNA: TGCGCCAGCAGCTTGGGGCCTAGCGGAGTAGGCCAAGAGACCCAGTACTTC; CDR3: CASSLGPSGVGQETQYF
D: .; V: TRBV7-2; J: TRBJ2-1; size: many; DNA: TGTGCCAGCAGCTTAGCGCCGGGACTGAGCTCCTACAATGAGCAGTTCTTC; CDR3: CASSLAPGLSSYNEQFF
D: .; V: TRBV27; J: TRBJ2-5; size: few; DNA: TGTGCCAGCAGTTTATGGGAGACCCAGTACTTC; CDR3: CASSLWETQYF
D: TRBD2; V: TRBV20-1; J: TRBJ2-7; size: .; DNA: TGCAGTGCTAGAAAAGCTAGCGGGGGCACCTACGAGCAGTACTTC; CDR3: CSARKASGGTYEQYF
D: TRBD2; V: TRBV7-8; J: TRBJ2-1; size: few; DNA: TGTGCCAGCAGCCTAACCGGGACTAGCGGGAGAAGACGGTCTAATGAGCAGTTCTTC; CDR3: CASSLTGTSGRRRSNEQFF
D: TRBD2; V: TRBV4-2; J: TRBJ2-5; size: .; DNA: TGTGCCAGCAGCCCCAGCGGCGGCGGGAGTATCGCTGGGGAGACCCAGTACTTC; CDR3: CASSPSGGGSIAGETQYF
D: TRBD1; V: TRBV5-1; J: TRBJ2-5; size: few; DNA: TGCGCCAGCAGCGGGCCGGGACAGGGAAAAGAGACCCAGTACTTC; CDR3: CASSGPGQGKETQYF
D: TRBD2; V: TRBV5-6; J: TRBJ2-7; size: .; DNA: TGTGCCAGCAGCTTCCTTGAGGGAGGGCCGTACGAGCAGTACTTC; CDR3: CASSFLEGGPYEQYF
D: .; V: TRBV7-6; J: TRBJ1-5; size: .; DNA: TGTGCCAGCAGCTTAGCGTTCAATCAGCCCCAGCATTTT; CDR3: CASSLAFNQPQHF
D: TRBD1; V: TRBV11-2; J: TRBJ1-1; size: .; DNA: TGTGCCAGCAGCTTTGGACAGGGCACTGAAGCTTTCTTT; CDR3: CASSFGQGTEAFF
D: TRBD1; V: TRBV5-6; J: TRBJ2-1; size: .; DNA: TGTGCCAGCAGCTGGTTCGGGACAGACAAGAGGAATGAGCAGTTCTTC; CDR3: CASSWFGTDKRNEQFF
D: TRBD2; V: TRBV5-1; J: TRBJ2-6; size: few; DNA: TGCGCCAGCAGCTCCGTTGGGGGGGTGCCGTACTCTGGGGCCAACGTCCTGACTTTC; CDR3: CASSSVGGVPYSGANVLTF
D: .; V: TRBV10-3; J: TRBJ1-3; size: few; DNA: TGTGCCATCAGTGAGTCGGGACCGACCGGATATTTT; CDR3: CAISESGPTGYF
D: TRBD2; V: TRBV12-3/TRBV12-4; J: TRBJ2-1; size: .; DNA: TGTGCCAGCAGTTTGTGGAGACTAGCGGGAGAGGGTGAGCAGTTCTTC; CDR3: CASSLWRLAGEGEQFF
D: TRBD2; V: TRBV5-1; J: TRBJ2-1; size: .; DNA: TGCGCCAGCAGCCTAACACTTCAAGCTAGCGGGAGGAATGAGCAGTTCTTC; CDR3: CASSLTLQASGRNEQFF
D: TRBD2; V: TRBV9; J: TRBJ2-1; size: .; DNA: TGTGCCAGCAGCGGAGGACTAGCGGTTTACAATGAGCAGTTCTTC; CDR3: CASSGGLAVYNEQFF
D: .; V: TRBV27; J: TRBJ1-1; size: .; DNA: TGTGCCAGCAGCCACAGGTGGGTGAACACTGAAGCTTTCTTT; CDR3: CASSHRWVNTEAFF
D: TRBD2; V: TRBV29-1; J: TRBJ2-7; size: few; DNA: TGCAGCGTTGAGCTAGCGGCATCCTACGAGCAGTACTTC; CDR3: CSVELAASYEQYF
D: TRBD1; V: TRBV10-2; J: TRBJ2-1; size: .; DNA: TGCGCCAGCAGTGAGTCGGGACAGCTGAATGAGCAGTTCTTC; CDR3: CASSESGQLNEQFF
D: .; V: TRBV5-1; J: TRBJ1-1; size: many; DNA: TGCGCCAGCAGCCGAATACCTTCCCGGGACACTGAAGCTTTCTTT; CDR3: CASSRIPSRDTEAFF
D: .; V: TRBV11-2; J: TRBJ1-4; size: few; DNA: TGTGCCAGCAGCTCGAGATTTTCCCCTTTTAATGAAAAACTGTTTTTT; CDR3: CASSSRFSPFNEKLFF
D: TRBD1; V: TRBV20-1; J: TRBJ1-1; size: .; DNA: TGCAGTGCTAGAAAGGACAGGCGGAACACTGAAGCTTTCTTT; CDR3: CSARKDRRNTEAFF
D: .; V: TRBV15; J: TRBJ2-3; size: .; DNA: TGTGCCACCAGCAGAGATTACTCCTCGGGGACGCAGTATTTT; CDR3: CATSRDYSSGTQYF
D: .; V: TRBV27; J: TRBJ2-7; size: .; DNA: TGTGCCAGCAGTTTATCAGGGGGGGTCATCTACGAGCAGTACTTC; CDR3: CASSLSGGVIYEQYF
D: TRBD2; V: TRBV4-2; J: TRBJ2-7; size: .; DNA: TGTGCCAGCAGCCAAGCGACTAGCGGGTCCTCCTACGAGCAGTACTTC; CDR3: CASSQATSGSSYEQYF
D: TRBD2; V: TRBV7-9; J: TRBJ2-2; size: .; DNA: TGTGCCAGCAGCTTTAGCGGGAGTTACACCGGGGAGCTGTTTTTT; CDR3: CASSFSGSYTGELFF
D: TRBD1; V: TRBV5-1; J: TRBJ2-1; size: few; DNA: TGCGCCAGCAGCTGGCCGGGACAGGGAGATGAGCAGTTCTTC; CDR3: CASSWPGQGDEQFF
D: TRBD2; V: TRBV11-1; J: TRBJ2-7; size: few; DNA: TGTGCCAGCAGCTTACGGCCCCTGCCCGGGAGGGCCGGGTCCTACGAGCAGTACTTC; CDR3: CASSLRPLPGRAGSYEQYF
D: .; V: TRBV25-1; J: TRBJ1-1; size: .; DNA: TGTGCCAGCAGTGAATCGAGGCAGCTTCGGGAAGCTTTCTTT; CDR3: CASSESRQLREAFF
D: .; V: TRBV7-9; J: TRBJ2-7; size: .; DNA: TGTGCCAGCAGCTTAGCGGGGTACTACGAGCAGTACTTC; CDR3: CASSLAGYYEQYF
D: .; V: TRBV27; J: TRBJ1-1; size: .; DNA: TGTGCCAGCAGAATGGACAGATTGAACACTGAAGCTTTCTTT; CDR3: CASRMDRLNTEAFF
D: TRBD2; V: TRBV20-1; J: TRBJ2-7; size: .; DNA: TGCAGTGCTAGGGGGATAGGGGCGGGAGTCGCCTCCTACGAGCAGTACTTC; CDR3: CSARGIGAGVASYEQYF
D: .; V: TRBV10-3; J: TRBJ2-5; size: few; DNA: TGTGCCATCAGTGTCGCACAGCACCAAGAGACCCAGTACTTC; CDR3: CAISVAQHQETQYF
D: .; V: TRBV4-2; J: TRBJ1-2; size: many; DNA: TGTGCCAGCAGCCAAGATGCCCGGGGCGTTGATGGCTACACCTTC; CDR3: CASSQDARGVDGYTF
D: TRBD2; V: TRBV4-1; J: TRBJ2-7; size: few; DNA: TGCGCCAGCAGCCCCCTGGGAGGGCACGAGCAGTACTTC; CDR3: CASSPLGGHEQYF
D: TRBD1; V: TRBV2; J: TRBJ2-7; size: .; DNA: TGTGCCAGCAGAACCATAGCAGGGGGAGATGAGTACTTC; CDR3: CASRTIAGGDEYF
D: TRBD1; V: TRBV29-1; J: TRBJ2-7; size: .; DNA: TGCAGCGGCAGGGACAGGGCCTACGAGCAGTACTTC; CDR3: CSGRDRAYEQYF
D: .; V: TRBV11-1; J: TRBJ2-7; size: few; DNA: TGTGCCAGCAGCTTAGAGCTCTCGGCGTCCCCTAACGAGCAGTACTTC; CDR3: CASSLELSASPNEQYF
D: TRBD2; V: TRBV5-5; J: TRBJ2-3; size: few; DNA: TGTGCCAGCAGTCGGATTCTAGCGGGAGGCGTAGATACGCAGTATTTT; CDR3: CASSRILAGGVDTQYF
D: TRBD2; V: TRBV24-1; J: TRBJ2-3; size: few; DNA: TGTGCCATCATAAAGGGACTAGCGGGAGTTAGTCGCACAGATACGCAGTATTTT; CDR3: CAIIKGLAGVSRTDTQYF
D: .; V: TRBV5-1; J: TRBJ2-3; size: .; DNA: TGCGCCAGCAGCTTTTCTCACACTAGAACAGATACGCAGTATTTT; CDR3: CASSFSHTRTDTQYF
D: TRBD1; V: TRBV18; J: TRBJ2-7; size: few; DNA: TGTGCCAGCAGCCCCCTGGGACAGGGAAGCTACGAGCAGTACTTC; CDR3: CASSPLGQGSYEQYF
D: .; V: TRBV6-5; J: TRBJ1-2; size: many; DNA: TGTGCCAGCAGTTCACGAGACAGGAGCTTCAACTATGGCTACACCTTC; CDR3: CASSSRDRSFNYGYTF
D: .; V: TRBV15; J: TRBJ2-1; size: few; DNA: TGTGCCACCAGCAGAGGACGCGGGATTGAGCAGTTCTTC; CDR3: CATSRGRGIEQFF
D: TRBD1; V: TRBV25-1; J: TRBJ2-1; size: .; DNA: TGTGCCAGCAGTGCATACAGAACAGGGGGCGAGCAGTTCTTC; CDR3: CASSAYRTGGEQFF
D: TRBD2; V: TRBV25-1; J: TRBJ2-1; size: .; DNA: TGTGCCAGCAGTGACCTAAGCGGGAGGGCCGTGGATGAGCAGTTCTTC; CDR3: CASSDLSGRAVDEQFF
D: .; V: TRBV12-3/TRBV12-4; J: TRBJ1-6; size: .; DNA: TGTGCCACCCTTCGCTCCTATAATTCACCCCTCCACTTT; CDR3: CATLRSYNSPLHF
D: .; V: TRBV7-2; J: TRBJ2-7; size: .; DNA: TGTGCCAGCAGCTGGGGTAGCGGTCCCTACGAGCAGTACTTC; CDR3: CASSWGSGPYEQYF
D: .; V: TRBV29-1; J: TRBJ2-1; size: .; DNA: TGCAGCGTTGAAGATCTGGGGAGTTACAATGAGCAGTTCTTC; CDR3: CSVEDLGSYNEQFF
D: .; V: TRBV18; J: TRBJ1-5; size: .; DNA: TGTGCCAGCTCACCTCCGGGAGGGGATCAGCCCCAGCATTTT; CDR3: CASSPPGGDQPQHF
D: TRBD1; V: TRBV19; J: TRBJ1-1; size: .; DNA: TGTGCCAGTATTCGGACAGGTGGCCCCACTGAAGCTTTCTTT; CDR3: CASIRTGGPTEAFF